This T cell receptor beta chain derives from a study of CD8+CD57+ T cells in acquired aplastic anemia (dated by TCRdb to 2016 to 2019). Background on the whole study: A mean of roughly 2.9 ug of DNA, ranging from roughly 0.2 to 27.4 ug, was extracted from sorted CD4+ and CD8+ cells. A CD8+CD57+ expansion meant a frequency higher than the mean frequency seen in healthy subjects. Study-wide conclusions, independent of this receptor: Between patients and healthy controls, no significant difference in CD8+ Simpson's diversity was found (P=0.060). About 30 CD8+ CDR3 sequences were found in both patients and controls but appeared to be highly expressed in patients and within the immunodominant clones of the patients.

Relative to germline, V is missing 0 bases and J is missing 1 base, with 4 bases of the junction outside any gene match. From the germline V gene, CDR1 is MGHDK and CDR2 is SYGVNS. Counted from cysteine to phenylalanine, this CDR3 has 16 amino acids. The kept DNA is CDR3 alone, 48 bases in frame from the first base. Genomic DNA was used as template for profiling of TCR beta VDJ combinations and CDR3 sequences. An Illumina HiSeq 2000 was the platform used for TCR repertoire sequencing. The original pipeline was this. TRBV/TRBJ rearrangement plots, CDR3 size and DJ length profiles, and Simpson's diversity index were used to evaluate the repertoires. Whichever DNA sequence was most abundant in the deep sequencing data was defined as the immunodominant clone. CDR3 amino acid sequences were checked for sharing across subjects and were also compared against the VDJdb database and published repertoires. TCRdb cleaned the public reads at Q25 with fastp, built clones with MiXCR and kept in-frame beta chains. Every distinct CDR3 protein forms one entry, paired with its most common genes and DNA. V and J calls and clone size were set by TCRdb, not the authors. For this sample the table gives about 160,000 distinct CDR3 sequences, of which roughly two thirds were detected only once. The ten largest clones capture roughly half of the sample.

As to this clonotype: This clone's antigen is unknown. Per-base quality was not reported, and no clone a single base away is much larger than it.

Flow cytometry had shown CD8+CD57+ cell expansion in the patients selected for sequencing. Every patient had severe acquired aplastic anemia, diagnosed using the International Study of Aplastic Anemia and Agranulocytosis and Camitta criteria. No patient had received any therapy when blood was sampled. In the study, sorted CD4+ and CD8+ blood T cells from patients with severe aplastic anemia and from healthy subjects underwent deep sequencing of TCR repertoires. Patients were enrolled under clinicaltrials.gov protocols 00001620, 01623167, 00001397, 00071045, 00081523 and 00961064 in the USA. Ficoll-Paque density gradient centrifugation was used to isolate peripheral blood mononuclear cells. CD4+ and CD8+ T cells were sorted by FACS or magnetic beads before DNA extraction.

The specimen sequenced was sorted CD4+, CD8+, or CD8+CD57+ T cells (not recorded which) from PBMCs. The receptor was derived from a human donor with aplastic anemia. This chain is built from TRBV25-1 and TRBJ2-5, with 8 central nucleotides matching TRBD1. The bases are TGTGCCAGCAGTGAATATAACAGGGGGGTCCAAGAGACCCAGTACTTC. This codes for CASSEYNRGVQETQYF.